These 15 T cell receptor beta chains were all obtained from the same sample, sequenced in a study of blood T cell repertoires in COVID-19. Profiling relied on immunoSEQ multiplex PCR, and the TCRdb table lists in-frame clones only, not all of them. Counted here are about 220,000 clones, roughly 80% occurring once; the ten biggest clones make up under 8.5%. The sequenced sample was peripheral blood. Receptors were obtained from a woman in her 70s with acute or convalescent COVID-19.

This chain joins TRBV10-1 and TRBJ2-2; D call uncertain. CDR1 is WNHNN and CDR2 is SYGVQD in the germline V gene (reference sequence). Trimming pared 6 bases from V and 1 base from J, leaving 6 bases between. There are 13 residues in the CDR3. The CDR3 reads CASRQVNTGELFF. CDR3 coding DNA: TGCGCCAGCAGGCAGGTGAACACCGGGGAGCTGTTTTTT.

The chain couples TRBV6-2 or TRBV6-3 to TRBJ2-7; 8 bases are shared with TRBD1. With 6 bases clipped from V and 6 bases from J, the junction kept 4 bases outside the gene matches. The germline V gene has CDR1 MNHEY and CDR2 SVGEGT. The CDR3 loop spans 12 amino acids. The CDR3 region has the DNA TGTGCCAGCAGCAGGACAGGGTTCGAGCAGTACGTC. This codes for CASSRTGFEQYV.

The chain joins TRBV9 to TRBJ2-5, with D perhaps TRBD1 (7 bases). Trimming left V 1 base short and J 4 bases short, with 14 bases between. There are 15 residues in the CDR3. In germline, CDR1 is SGDLS, CDR2 YYNGEE. CDR3 protein: CASSVHQGGGETQYF. In DNA, the CDR3 is TGTGCCAGCAGCGTACACCAGGGGGGCGGAGAGACCCAGTACTTC.

The V gene is TRBV24-1, the J gene TRBJ2-7; TRBD1 matches at 9 bases. There are 14 residues in the CDR3. Germline-derived CDR1 and CDR2 are KGHDR and SFDVKD. V lost 10 bases and J lost 2; bases outside the gene matches: 8. The CDR3 sequence: CATQGARPPYEQYF. The CDR3 bases are TGTGCCACACAGGGGGCACGACCCCCCTACGAGCAGTACTTC.

This chain uses TRBV3-1 (or the pseudogene TRBV3-2) with TRBJ1-4; no definite D call. The V end was cut by 3 bases, the J end by 1 base, with 9 bases between. CDR3 length equals 15 residues. The V gene's germline CDR1 is LGHDT and CDR2 YNNKEL (reference sequence). The CDR3 DNA reads TGTGCCAGCAGCCAGCTCAGTGGAACTAATGAAAAACTGTTTTTT. Translating it yields CASSQLSGTNEKLFF.

The chain is built from TRBV6-5 and TRBJ1-6; D not resolved. Trimming took 0 bases from V and 5 from J, leaving 8 bases between them. Germline V gives CDR1 MNHEY, CDR2 SVGAGI. The CDR3 consists of 15 residues. As DNA, the CDR3 is TGTGCCAGCAGTTACTCGAGGAGTAATAATTCACCCCTCCACTTT. Protein product: CASSYSRSNNSPLHF.

V usage is TRBV6-6 and J usage is TRBJ2-7; TRBD1 matches 10 bases. The CDR3 length is 15 residues. J was trimmed by 5 bases and V by 5 bases; bases with no gene match: 9. Looked up from germline, CDR1 is MNHNY and CDR2 is SVGAGI (reference sequence). The CDR3 here is CASSGRDRGSDEQYF. The DNA for the CDR3 is TGTGCCAGCAGTGGGCGGGACAGGGGCTCGGACGAGCAGTACTTC.

The V call is TRBV25-1, the J call TRBJ2-5; the D gene is possibly TRBD2 (7 bases). Germline V gene data show CDR1 as MGHDK and CDR2 as SYGVNS. Trimming removed 3 bases at V and 2 bases at J, with 10 bases between. The CDR3 contains 14 residues. Here the CDR3 DNA reads TGTGCCAGCAGTGACCGGGGGGCGCAAGAGACCCAGTACTTC. Translating it yields CASSDRGAQETQYF.

This clone was seen only once. The CDR3 DNA is TGTGCCAGCTCCGGGACAGCCTCCTACGAGCAGTACTTC. Encoded protein: CASSGTASYEQYF. V and J are TRBV6-5 and TRBJ2-7; 7 bases are a match to TRBD1. CDR1 and CDR2 from the germline V gene are MNHEY and SVGAGI. The CDR3 covers 13 residues. With 8 bases clipped from V and 0 bases from J, the junction kept 4 bases outside the gene matches.

The chain carries TRBV5-1 and TRBJ2-3; tentative D call: TRBD2 (5 bases). V was pared by 4 bases and J by 2 bases, with 11 bases between. Germline-derived CDR1 and CDR2 are SGHRS and YFSETQ. The CDR3 spans 14 residues. Here the CDR3 DNA reads TGCGCCAGCAGCGAACGGACTGCCACAGATACGCAGTATTTT. Its translation: CASSERTATDTQYF.

V usage is TRBV19 and J usage is TRBJ1-3; D remains ambiguous. Germline V gene sequence: CDR1 LNHDA, CDR2 SQIVND (reference sequence). This CDR3 spans 14 amino acids. Trimming cost V 4 bases and J 1 base, with 8 bases left between them. CDR3 sequence reads: CASSTWESGNTIYF. CDR3 DNA sequence: TGTGCCAGTAGTACCTGGGAGTCTGGAAACACCATATATTTT.

The genes are TRBV11-2 and TRBJ2-5; TRBD1 might be the D (6 bases). The CDR3 spans 13 residues. CDR1 and CDR2 from the germline V gene are SGHAT and FQNNGV. V was clipped by 5 bases and J by 7 bases, with 14 bases between them. The CDR3 reads CASSPTGQGTQYF. The CDR3 coding sequence is TGTGCCAGCAGCCCCACAGGGCAGGGGACCCAGTACTTC. The full variable domain, rest sourced from reference TRBV11-2 and TRBJ2-5, is EAGVAQSPRYKIIEKRQSVAFWCNPISGHATLYWYQQILGQGPKLLIQFQNNGVVDDSQLPKDRFSAERLKGVDSTLKIQPAKLEDSAVYLCASSPTGQGTQYFGPGTRLLVL.

This clone appeared a few times. This sequence joins TRBV5-1 and TRBJ1-2, with a tentative D call TRBD1 (5 bases). Germline values: CDR1 SGHRS, CDR2 YFSETQ. Trimming pared 1 base from V and 8 bases from J, leaving 9 bases between. This CDR3 is built from 12 residues. CDR3: CASSLFREGYTF. CDR3 bases: TGCGCCAGCAGCTTGTTCAGGGAAGGCTACACCTTC.

The rearrangement links TRBV6-5 to TRBJ1-2, with D possibly being TRBD1 (6 bases). V was shortened by 2 bases and J by 2 bases, with 12 bases between the two germline ends. The CDR3 runs to 15 residues. The germline V gene encodes CDR1 MNHEY and CDR2 SVGAGI. In nucleotides, the CDR3 is TGTGCCAGCAGTTACACGACAGGTACCAACTATGGCTACACCTTC. This codes for CASSYTTGTNYGYTF.

The J gene is TRBJ2-3, the V gene TRBV19; 7 positions agree with TRBD1. The CDR3 extends over 15 amino acids. The germline V gene encodes CDR1 LNHDA and CDR2 SQIVND (reference sequence). V lost 4 bases, J lost 6 bases, and 10 bases stayed unmatched. CDR3 region: CASSTLTGVEDTQYF. CDR3 sequence (DNA): TGTGCCAGTAGTACGTTAACAGGGGTTGAGGATACGCAGTATTTT.